This T cell receptor (beta chain) was sequenced during a study of blood T cell repertoires in COVID-19. The repertoire was sequenced with immunoSEQ multiplex PCR; TCRdb's copy has only in-frame clones and lacks some. The sample contains about 390,000 clones, about 86% of which appear only once. The CDR3 length is 13 residues. V dropped 9 bases and J dropped 6; count of bases not matched to a gene: 5. Per the germline V gene, CDR1 is KGHDR and CDR2 is SFDVKD. This receptor was taken from a woman aged 45 to 65 who had recovered from COVID-19. The sequencing input was PBMCs or T cells enriched from blood (not recorded which). This chain uses TRBV24-1 with TRBJ1-5, with 9 bases identical to TRBD1. In DNA, the CDR3 is TGTGCCACCCGGGACAGGGAAAGTCAGCCCCAGCATTTT. It translates to CATRDRESQPQHF.